The 29 T cell receptor beta chains listed next were all sequenced from one sample in a study of Ad26.COV2.S vaccination and SARS-CoV-2 variants. The treatment denotes: roughly 19 received Ad26.COV2.S at low or high dose, single or two shots; about 5 received placebo; per-sample allocation not given. Sampling was performed 63 days after the first vaccine or placebo injection. Measured with immunoSEQ multiplex PCR; TCRdb has only the in-frame clones, and not every one. The sample records hundreds of thousands of clones, 89% being singletons. This sample comprised peripheral blood, obtained in a trial of Ad26.COV2.S vaccine versus placebo. The receptors come from a person between 18 and 59 years old who received the Ad26.COV2.S COVID-19 vaccine or a placebo.

In this sample, this clone turned up a few times. V and J are TRBV14 and TRBJ2-2; 10 bases are a match to TRBD2. V shed 0 bases, J shed 7 bases, and the junction held 11 bases outside the gene matches. The length of the CDR3 is 18 residues. Germline values: CDR1 SGHDN, CDR2 FVKESK. The CDR3 loop reads CASSQDPRVAGGHGELFF. CDR3 DNA sequence: TGTGCCAGCAGCCAAGACCCCCGGGTAGCGGGAGGCCACGGGGAGCTGTTTTTT.

The V and J genes are TRBV10-3 and TRBJ2-1; 11 nucleotides align to TRBD2. Looked up from germline, CDR1 is ENHRY and CDR2 is SYGVKD. Trimming removed 5 bases from V and 7 bases from J; junction bases left unmatched: 4. The CDR3 loop spans 14 amino acids. CDR3 nucleotides: TGTGCCATCAGTTTAGCGGGAGGGGCAAATGAGCAGTTCTTC. Its protein product is CAISLAGGANEQFF.

The chain recombines TRBV2 with TRBJ2-2, with 10 bases lining up with TRBD2. Germline CDR1 and CDR2: SNHLY and FYNNEI. The CDR3 is 15 residues long. Trimming removed 4 bases from V and 5 bases from J; junction bases left unmatched: 4. CDR3 protein: CASSASGSRTGELFF. The CDR3 region has the DNA TGTGCCAGCAGTGCTAGCGGGAGCCGTACCGGGGAGCTGTTTTTT.

The J gene is TRBJ2-7, the V gene TRBV6-1; a possible D gene is TRBD2 (6 bases). The CDR3 contains 18 residues. Germline V gene lookup returns CDR1 MNHNS and CDR2 SASEGT. The V gene lost 3 bases and the J gene lost 4 bases, with 25 bases spanning the gap. CDR3 region: CASSDGPSAREIVYEQYF. The CDR3 nucleotides are TGTGCCAGCAGTGACGGCCCCTCGGCTCGGGAGATTGTGTACGAGCAGTACTTC.

The chain combines TRBV11-2 with TRBJ2-1; TRBD2 might be the D (5 bases). Trimming cost V 6 bases and J 8 bases, with 8 bases left between them. Looked up from germline, CDR1 is SGHAT and CDR2 is FQNNGV. This CDR3 has 11 residues. CDR3 protein: CASSKRDEQFF. CDR3 DNA sequence: TGTGCCAGCAGTAAGAGGGATGAGCAGTTCTTC.

This clone came up a few times. The rearrangement joins TRBV7-2 to TRBJ2-5; 9 bases fit TRBD1. The CDR3 totals 18 residues. The V segment lost 5 bases and the J segment 2 bases; nucleotides outside the gene matches: 15. Germline loops: CDR1 SGHTA, CDR2 FQGNSA. The CDR3 region is CASSPTWGTGRTQETQYF. The CDR3 DNA reads as TGTGCCAGCAGCCCCACCTGGGGGACAGGGAGAACGCAAGAGACCCAGTACTTC. The full variable domain, completed using reference TRBV7-2 and TRBJ2-5, is GAGVSQSPSNKVTEKGKDVELRCDPISGHTALYWYRQSLGQGLEFLIYFQGNSAPDKSGLPSDRFSAERTGGSVSTLTIQRTQQEDSAVYLCASSPTWGTGRTQETQYFGPGTRLLVL.

The chain carries TRBV5-1 and TRBJ2-1; the match to TRBD2 covers 14 bases. V trimming: 3 bases; J trimming: 8 bases; junction bases outside the gene matches: 1. This CDR3 is built from 14 residues. CDR1 and CDR2 from the germline V gene are SGHRS and YFSETQ. The CDR3 spells CASSWGLAGDEQFF. CDR3 sequence (DNA): TGCGCCAGCAGCTGGGGACTAGCGGGAGATGAGCAGTTCTTC.

The chain is built from TRBV24-1 and TRBJ2-5; D is uncertain. The CDR3 covers 13 residues. V was clipped by 6 bases and J by 1 base, with 8 bases between them. CDR1 is KGHDR, CDR2 SFDVKD, per germline. The CDR3 coding sequence is TGTGCCACCAGTTCTGGATTCCAAGAGACCCAGTACTTC. This codes for CATSSGFQETQYF.

The V call is TRBV6-6, the J call TRBJ2-3, with a possible D match to TRBD2 (6 bases). CDR3 length: 14 residues. The V end lost 8 bases, the J end lost 2 bases, and 14 bases lay between the germline ends. In germline, CDR1 is MNHNY, CDR2 SVGAGI (reference sequence). Written as DNA, the CDR3 is TGTGCCAGCCACCGGGAGATTGTCACAGATACGCAGTATTTT. This encodes CASHREIVTDTQYF.

The V gene is TRBV15, the J gene TRBJ1-5, with a tentative D call TRBD1 (6 bases). This CDR3 comprises 15 residues. V lost 5 bases and J 4 bases, leaving 15 bases between the germline ends. Germline-derived CDR1 and CDR2 are LNHNV and YYDKDF (reference sequence). The CDR3 is CATSAPLQGNQPQHF. The CDR3 bases are TGTGCCACCAGCGCCCCCCTACAGGGTAATCAGCCCCAGCATTTT.

The chain joins TRBV5-5 to TRBJ2-1, with TRBD2 matching over 11 bases. With 0 bases clipped from V and 0 bases from J, the junction kept 8 bases outside the gene matches. Germline CDR1 and CDR2: SGHKS and YYEKEE (reference sequence). This CDR3 has 19 residues. The CDR3 nucleotides are TGTGCCAGCAGCTTGGCTAGCGGGGGGTTTTCCGGCTCCTACAATGAGCAGTTCTTC. It yields the protein CASSLASGGFSGSYNEQFF.

The rearrangement links TRBV4-2 to TRBJ2-3; TRBD2 is a possible D gene (6 bases). Germline CDR1 and CDR2: LGHNA and YNFKEQ. V lost 1 base, J lost 7 bases, and 15 bases lay in between. The CDR3 loop spans 15 amino acids. The CDR3 sequence: CASSQVEAGGNTQYF. CDR3 nucleotide sequence: TGTGCCAGCAGCCAAGTGGAAGCGGGCGGGAATACGCAGTATTTT.

V is TRBV4-3 and J is TRBJ1-1, with D tentatively TRBD1 (6 bases). Germline V gene sequence: CDR1 LGHNA, CDR2 YSLEER. V lost 3 bases, J lost 1 base, and 9 bases lay in between. This CDR3 has 14 amino acids. The CDR3 sequence is CASSHDRPNTEAFF. The CDR3 bases are TGCGCCAGCAGCCATGACAGGCCGAACACTGAAGCTTTCTTT.

This CDR3 is CASSLATVPSPLHF. The CDR3 DNA sequence: TGTGCCAGCAGCTTAGCGACAGTGCCTTCACCCCTCCACTTT. V and J are TRBV7-8 and TRBJ1-6; D is possibly TRBD1 (5 bases). V lost 0 bases to trimming and J lost 9 bases, with 9 bases between them. CDR3 size: 14 residues. Per the germline V gene, CDR1 is SGHVS and CDR2 is FQNEAQ.

The chain links TRBV24-1 to TRBJ2-1; 14 nucleotides align to TRBD2. V trimming: 5 bases; J trimming: 6 bases; junction bases outside the gene matches: 5. CDR3 length equals 16 residues. CDR1 and CDR2 from the germline V gene are KGHDR and SFDVKD. In DNA, the CDR3 is TGTGCCACCAGTGCTTCGGGACTAGCGGGAGCCAATGAGCAGTTCTTC. Translating it yields CATSASGLAGANEQFF.

The rearrangement uses TRBV7-9 and TRBJ2-1, with TRBD2 matching 8 bases. CDR1 and CDR2 (germline): SEHNR, FQNEAQ (reference sequence). The CDR3 is 15 residues long. Trimming at V came to 8 bases and at J to 2 bases, leaving 8 bases not matched to a gene. In nucleotides, the CDR3 is TGTGCCAGCGACTCCGGGACTAGTGCCTACAATGAGCAGTTCTTC. Amino acid sequence: CASDSGTSAYNEQFF.

V gene TRBV6-5 combines with J gene TRBJ2-7, with TRBD2 matching 13 bases. The CDR3 contains 15 residues. V lost 6 bases and J lost 2; bases outside the gene matches: 4. Looked up from germline, CDR1 is MNHEY and CDR2 is SVGAGI. CDR3 coding DNA: TGTGCCAGCAGGCTACTAGCGGGAGGGCCCTACGAGCAGTACTTC. This gives the protein CASRLLAGGPYEQYF.

This chain links TRBV20-1 with TRBJ2-3; D gene ambiguous. The germline gives CDR1 DFQATT, CDR2 SNEGSKA (reference sequence). Trimming pared 1 base from V and 5 bases from J, leaving 4 bases between. This CDR3 is built from 11 residues. Written as DNA, the CDR3 is TGCAGTGCTAGAGTGGTAGATACGCAGTATTTT. Amino acid sequence: CSARVVDTQYF.

J is TRBJ2-7 and V is TRBV10-3; D not certain. Trimming took 6 bases from V and 0 from J, leaving 9 bases between them. The CDR3 totals 13 residues. The germline CDR1 and CDR2 sequences are ENHRY and SYGVKD. The CDR3 region is CAISPEVSYEQYF. CDR3 in DNA: TGTGCCATCAGCCCCGAAGTCTCCTACGAGCAGTACTTC.

The J gene is TRBJ2-6, the V gene TRBV19; D assignment may be TRBD1 or TRBD2 (6 bases each). Trimming shortened V by 3 bases and J by 2 bases, and 14 bases separated the two germline ends. The germline V gene encodes CDR1 LNHDA and CDR2 SQIVND (reference sequence). The CDR3 has 17 residues. This CDR3 is CASSILGGTPGANVLTF. The CDR3 DNA reads as TGTGCCAGTAGTATTCTGGGGGGCACCCCTGGGGCCAACGTCCTGACTTTC. The whole variable domain, remainder taken from reference TRBV19 and TRBJ2-6, is DGGITQSPKYLFRKEGQNVTLSCEQNLNHDAMYWYRQDPGQGLRLIYYSQIVNDFQKGDIAEGYSVSREKKESFPLTVTSAQKNPTAFYLCASSILGGTPGANVLTFGAGSRLTVL.

The rearrangement joins TRBV24-1 to TRBJ2-2, with D possibly matching TRBD1 (6 bases). Between the trimmed V and J ends, which lost 3 bases and 4 bases, there was a span of 17 bases. Germline V lookup: CDR1 KGHDR, CDR2 SFDVKD. CDR3 length equals 17 residues. The CDR3 loop is CATSDTHGTPFTGELFF. The CDR3 DNA follows: TGTGCCACCAGTGATACTCACGGGACACCATTCACCGGGGAGCTGTTTTTT.

The chain couples TRBV5-1 to TRBJ2-1, with 13 bases matching TRBD2. Germline assignment: CDR1 SGHRS and CDR2 YFSETQ. Losses at the gene ends were 3 bases for V and 12 bases for J; bases not matched to a gene: 9. This CDR3 has 15 residues. The CDR3 region has the DNA TGCGCCAGCAGCTCGGGACTAGCGGGACCCCGGGGGCAGTTCTTC. This gives the protein CASSSGLAGPRGQFF.

About this clone itself: At the DNA level, this CDR3 is encoded by other sequences in the same sample as well. V and J are TRBV5-1 and TRBJ1-5; D perhaps matches TRBD1 (6 bases). Looked up from germline, CDR1 is SGHRS and CDR2 is YFSETQ. The CDR3 is 15 amino acids. V gave up 0 bases and J gave up 2 bases, with 9 bases separating them. CDR3 region: CASSLEAGGNQPQHF. CDR3 DNA sequence: TGCGCCAGCAGCTTGGAGGCAGGGGGCAATCAGCCCCAGCATTTT.

The chain recombines TRBV30 with TRBJ1-4; 7 positions match TRBD1. This CDR3 contains 13 residues. Germline V gene data show CDR1 as GTSNPN and CDR2 as SVGIG (reference sequence). The V gene end was trimmed by 5 bases and the J gene end by 7 bases; junction bases not matched to a gene: 7. In DNA form, the CDR3 reads TGTGCCTGGGGCGTCGAGGGGGCTGAAAAACTGTTTTTT. Its translation: CAWGVEGAEKLFF.

The chain combines TRBV5-6 with TRBJ1-1; D is possibly TRBD1 (6 bases). Germline CDR1 reads SGHDT; CDR2 reads YYEEEE. The CDR3 loop spans 13 amino acids. Deletions cut 1 base from V and 5 bases from J, with 9 bases between. The CDR3 loop is CASSLITGTEAFF. In nucleotides, the CDR3 is TGTGCCAGCAGCTTGATCACAGGGACTGAAGCTTTCTTT.

V usage is TRBV5-8 and J usage is TRBJ2-7; 11 nucleotides align to TRBD1. There are 15 residues in the CDR3. Unmatched junction bases numbered 2, after V lost 2 bases and J lost 1 base. Germline CDR1 is SGHTS and CDR2 is YDEGEE. CDR3: CASSFGDRGSYEQYF. The CDR3 DNA reads TGTGCCAGCAGCTTTGGGGACAGGGGGTCCTACGAGCAGTACTTC.

The chain uses TRBV10-2 and TRBJ2-7; D might be TRBD1 or TRBD2, each matching 5 bases. Germline CDR1 WSHSY, CDR2 SAAADI. V was pared by 5 bases and J by 3 bases, with 14 bases between. The CDR3 loop spans 14 amino acids. Written as DNA, the CDR3 is TGCGCCAGCAGTCTTACTCGGGACGTCTACGAGCAGTACTTC. Its translation is CASSLTRDVYEQYF.

The V call is TRBV19, the J call TRBJ2-7, with D perhaps being TRBD1 or TRBD2 (5 bases each). Germline V gene lookup returns CDR1 LNHDA and CDR2 SQIVND (reference sequence). Trimming took 5 bases from V and 6 from J, leaving 14 bases between them. The CDR3 totals 13 residues. The CDR3 protein is CASSSGRSSEQYF. The CDR3 bases are TGTGCCAGTAGTTCGGGACGGTCGAGCGAGCAGTACTTC.

The chain joins TRBV30 to TRBJ1-1; the D is unclear. CDR1 and CDR2 from the germline V gene are GTSNPN and SVGIG (reference sequence). There are 13 residues in the CDR3. V lost 2 bases, J lost 6 bases, and 13 bases lay in between. The CDR3 DNA follows: TGTGCCTGGAGTAGATCGAGGGCGGCTGAAGCTTTCTTT. It is translated as CAWSRSRAAEAFF.